This T cell receptor (beta chain) comes out of a study of blood T cells in healthy people across ages. Study outcomes and limitations: Long-lived donors exceeded aged donors in naive CD4+ cells and diversity.

Each donor gave approximately 9.5 milliliters of peripheral blood. For the second PCR, which ran for about 7 to 11 cycles, a sample-barcoded 5' primer and a J-beta primer mix were used. One entry per CDR3 protein results from TCRdb running MiXCR on the 5' RACE reads. The sample carries 1.5 million to 2 million distinct CDR3 sequences, roughly 50% recorded once. The V and J ends lost 1 base and 4 bases respectively, with 25 bases between them. The CDR3 length is 19 residues. Germline V gives CDR1 LGHNA, CDR2 YSLEER. On this clonotype: Its specificity is not known.

The rearrangement joins TRBV4-3 to TRBJ1-1, with D possibly TRBD1 on 5 matching bases. The source is a woman aged 40 to 50 in good health. The specimen was blood. The CDR3 here is CASSQVKGRVRFWSTEAFF. CDR3 DNA sequence: TGCGCCAGCAGCCAAGTAAAAGGCAGGGTAAGGTTTTGGAGCACTGAAGCTTTCTTT.